Shown below are 21 T cell receptor beta chains from a single sample sequenced in a study of Tregs in tolerant kidney transplant recipients. The nonmyeloablative bone marrow transplants came from related graft donors, with transient mixed chimerism. Sequencing used immunoSEQ multiplex PCR; TCRdb keeps in-frame clones, though not all of them. Recorded here are approximately 1,000 clones; the top ten clones represent roughly 40%. This material consisted of CD4+ T cells from blood (PBMCs), taken 14 months after the transplant. The source is a human patient who received a combined kidney and bone marrow transplant. The graft donor may have contributed some T cells.

As for this clone: The read falls 3 residues short of the CDR3 end, and the missing part is taken from the germline J gene. The chain links TRBV28 to TRBJ2-4; a possible D gene is TRBD2 (6 bases). V lost 5 bases and J lost 7, with 9 bases in between. Germline lookup yields CDR1 MDHEN and CDR2 SYDVKM. This CDR3 has 12 residues. The CDR3 sequence: CASSPGGNIQYF. The part of the CDR3 DNA that was read is TGTGCCAGCAGTCCTGGGGGGAACATT.

With regard to this clone: The CDR3 end lies 3 residues beyond the end of the read and is filled in from the germline J gene. J is TRBJ1-1 and V is TRBV7-8; 7 bases are a match to TRBD1. The CDR3 is 17 residues long. The germline V gene encodes CDR1 SGHVS and CDR2 FQNEAQ. V gave up 3 bases and J gave up 1 base; unmatched junction bases: 11. The CDR3 protein is CASSLAPQGFANTEAFF. Partial CDR3 DNA: TGTGCCAGCAGCTTGGCTCCACAGGGGTTTGCGAACACTGAA.

For this clone: The CDR3 is cut off 3 residues early in the read; its end comes from the germline J gene. The rearrangement uses TRBV7-9 and TRBJ2-1, with D unclear. Germline V gene lookup returns CDR1 SEHNR and CDR2 FQNEAQ (reference sequence). The CDR3 sequence is 12 residues long. The ends were cut back, 2 bases at V and 5 bases at J, with 4 bases in the middle. The CDR3 loop reads CASSLSNNEQFF. CDR3 bases read: TGTGCCAGCAGCTTATCTAACAATGAG.

The CDR3 here is CASSSETGGGQPQHF. Incomplete CDR3 DNA: TGTGCCAGCAGCTCCGAGACAGGGGGCGGTCAGCCC. The chain uses TRBV7-9 and TRBJ1-5; 10 bases are shared with TRBD1. Read data end 3 residues before the CDR3 end; the end is taken from the germline J gene. Germline CDR1 SEHNR, CDR2 FQNEAQ (reference sequence). J lost 6 bases, V lost 4 bases, and 6 bases had no gene match. The CDR3 spans 15 residues.

Worth noting for this clone: The sequence runs out 3 residues before the end of the CDR3; the remainder is reconstructed from the germline J gene. V gene TRBV6-1 combines with J gene TRBJ2-1; TRBD1 matches at 9 bases. CDR1 is MNHNS and CDR2 is SASEGT in the germline V gene. There are 14 residues in the CDR3. V trimming: 4 bases; J trimming: 3 bases; junction bases outside the gene matches: 1. The CDR3 DNA, read in part, is TGTGCCAGCAGTGGGGGACAGGGCTACAATGAG. As protein: CASSGGQGYNE. The CDR3 in its entirety is CASSGGQGYNEQFF.

Note on this clone: The CDR3 extends 3 residues past the end of the read, so its final part is completed from the germline J gene. The chain recombines TRBV27 with TRBJ1-5; a possible D gene is TRBD1 (5 bases). CDR1 is MNHEY and CDR2 is SMNVEV in the germline V gene (reference sequence). The CDR3 has 15 residues. With 2 bases removed from V and 1 base from J, the gap between germline ends came to 9 bases. The CDR3 bases that were read are TGTGCCAGCAGTTTAGTGTCAGGGAGCAATCAGCCC. It is translated as CASSLVSGSNQP. The whole CDR3 sequence is CASSLVSGSNQPQHF.

As to this clone: The sequence runs out 3 residues before the end of the CDR3; the remainder is reconstructed from the germline J gene. This sequence joins TRBV7-9 and TRBJ2-7, with TRBD1 as a possible D gene (6 bases). The V gene's germline CDR1 is SEHNR and CDR2 FQNEAQ (reference sequence). The germline V and J ends were trimmed by 5 bases and 5 bases, with 19 bases remaining between them. The CDR3 has 15 residues. Partial CDR3 DNA: TGTGCCAGCAGCCCCTCGGTACAGGGCCACCACGAG. Translated: CASSPSVQGHHE. The full CDR3 protein reads CASSPSVQGHHEQYF.

This clone is deemed large (0.1 to 1%) by its frequency. The CDR3 end lies 3 residues beyond the end of the read and is filled in from the germline J gene. The rearrangement links TRBV7-6 to TRBJ1-1; D is perhaps TRBD1 (5 bases). The germline gives CDR1 SGHVS, CDR2 FNYEAQ. With 7 bases removed from V and 1 base from J, the gap between germline ends came to 13 bases. The length of the CDR3 is 14 residues. CDR3 protein: CASTPTDRNTEAFF. CDR3 DNA, as far as it was read: TGTGCCAGCACCCCAACCGACAGGAACACTGAA. The whole variable domain, remainder taken from reference TRBV7-6 and TRBJ1-1, is GAGVSQSPRYKVTKRGQDVALRCDPISGHVSLYWYRQALGQGPEFLTYFNYEAQQDKSGLPNDRFSAERPEGSISTLTIQRTEQRDSAMYRCASTPTDRNTEAFFGQGTRLTVV.

On this clone itself: The read finishes 3 residues shy of the CDR3 end, and the germline J gene is used to complete it. V and J are TRBV5-4 and TRBJ2-7, with 8 bases lining up with TRBD1. Germline assignment: CDR1 SGHNT and CDR2 YYREEE (reference sequence). The CDR3 is 15 amino acids. The V segment lost 2 bases and the J segment 5 bases; nucleotides outside the gene matches: 9. The part of the CDR3 DNA that was read is TGTGCCAGCAGCTTCGTTCAGGGGGCGCTCGACGAG. Protein product: CASSFVQGALDE. The CDR3 reads in full as CASSFVQGALDEQYF.

CDR3 residues: CASSPRAGQENGYEQYF. The covered CDR3 bases are TGCGCCAGCAGCCCTAGAGCGGGACAGGAGAATGGCTACGAG. This rearrangement joins TRBV5-1 to TRBJ2-7; possible D gene TRBD1, 8 bases. Read coverage stops 3 residues before the CDR3 terminus; the germline J gene supplies the remainder. This CDR3 has 17 residues. With 4 bases removed from V and 3 bases from J, the gap between germline ends came to 23 bases. The V gene's germline CDR1 is SGHRS and CDR2 YFSETQ.

The part of the CDR3 DNA that was read is TGTGCCAGCAGCTTAGCCTTTTCCGGCGCCTTCGGGGATACG. It yields the protein CASSLAFSGAFGDT. The full CDR3 protein reads CASSLAFSGAFGDTQYF. V gene TRBV7-2 combines with J gene TRBJ2-3; unclear D gene. The read terminates 3 residues ahead of where the CDR3 ends, so the germline J gene completes it. The CDR3 is made up of 17 amino acids. The germline V gene encodes CDR1 SGHTA and CDR2 FQGNSA. Trimming stripped 0 bases from V and 6 bases from J, with 19 bases between.

About this clone itself: The CDR3 is cut off 3 residues early in the read; its end comes from the germline J gene. This chain connects TRBV20-1 to TRBJ2-1; 8 bases are a match to TRBD2. Germline V gives CDR1 DFQATT, CDR2 SNEGSKA (reference sequence). This CDR3 comprises 16 residues. V lost 5 bases, J lost 6 bases, and 15 bases stayed unmatched. CDR3 DNA, as far as it was read: TGCAGTGCTGACCCCGTGGATAGCGGGACCGTCAATGAG. This translates into CSADPVDSGTVNE. The CDR3 as a whole reads CSADPVDSGTVNEQFF.

By frequency, this clone is medium-sized. The read terminates 3 residues before the CDR3 end, so the remaining end is supplied by the germline J gene. The chain employs TRBV6-2 or TRBV6-3 and TRBJ2-7, with 13 nucleotides matching TRBD2. CDR1 is MNHEY, CDR2 SVGEGT, per germline. After removal of 5 bases from V and 3 bases from J, the junction contained 1 base not matched to a gene. The CDR3 contains 14 residues. The part of the CDR3 DNA that was read is TGTGCCAGCAGTGGGACTAGCGGGGACTACGAG. Translated: CASSGTSGDYE. In full, the CDR3 is CASSGTSGDYEQYF.

For this clone: From the germline J gene comes the end of the CDR3, since the read stops 3 residues before it. This chain connects TRBV6-1 to TRBJ1-5; the D gene is possibly TRBD1 (5 bases). Trimming removed 0 bases from V and 6 bases from J, with 18 bases in between. This CDR3 has 17 amino acids. CDR1 MNHNS and CDR2 SASEGT come from the germline V gene. The DNA read from the CDR3 is TGTGCCAGCAGTGAAGCCCGGGAAGGGGAGGTTAGTCAGCCC. Its translation is CASSEAREGEVSQP. The entire CDR3 protein reads CASSEAREGEVSQPQHF.

To note about this clone: The read ends 3 residues early relative to the CDR3; the germline J gene fills the gap. This chain uses TRBV2 with TRBJ2-3; 9 bases are a match to TRBD1. There are 17 residues in the CDR3. V shed 5 bases and J 0 bases; nucleotides not matched to a gene: 9. The germline V gene has CDR1 SNHLY and CDR2 FYNNEI. The CDR3 here is CASSSPRTGDSTDTQYF. Incomplete CDR3 DNA: TGTGCCAGCAGTTCGCCCAGGACAGGGGATAGCACAGATACG.

Comment on this clone: The CDR3 end falls 3 residues outside the read, so it is completed with the germline J gene. J is TRBJ1-5 and V is TRBV19; a possible D gene is TRBD1 (5 bases). Germline V lookup: CDR1 LNHDA, CDR2 SQIVND (reference sequence). V lost 8 bases and J 4 bases, leaving 15 bases between the germline ends. The CDR3 extends over 14 amino acids. The CDR3 sequence: CASALGGLNQPQHF. The CDR3 DNA, read in part, is TGTGCCAGTGCCCTGGGGGGGTTGAATCAGCCC.

This clone is deemed medium-sized by its frequency. Read sequence stops 3 residues before the CDR3 end, and the germline J gene provides the missing end. V is TRBV5-1 and J is TRBJ1-4; D is ambiguous. The germline V gene encodes CDR1 SGHRS and CDR2 YFSETQ. Trimming shortened V by 0 bases and J by 8 bases, and 14 bases separated the two germline ends. The CDR3 spans 15 residues. The sequenced part of the CDR3 DNA is TGCGCCAGCAGCTTGGCACGCAGGTTTACGGAAAAA. This gives the protein CASSLARRFTEK. The CDR3, in full, reads CASSLARRFTEKLFF.

This clone is called medium-sized (0.01 to 0.1%) based on its frequency. The read falls 3 residues short of the CDR3 end, and the missing part is taken from the germline J gene. The chain uses TRBV14 and TRBJ2-7; 9 bases match TRBD1. The CDR3 runs 16 residues. CDR1 is SGHDN, CDR2 FVKESK, per germline. V dropped 5 bases and J dropped 6; count of bases not matched to a gene: 14. The sequenced CDR3 bases are TGTGCCAGCAGCTCCCCCCCGGGACAGGGCCTCTCCGAG. It translates to CASSSPPGQGLSE. The CDR3, in full, reads CASSSPPGQGLSEQYF.

As concerns this clone: The read ends 3 residues before the CDR3 terminus; that terminus is restored from the germline J gene. The chain is built from TRBV10-3 and TRBJ2-5, with TRBD1 matching 9 bases. The CDR3 has 15 residues. Germline CDR1 and CDR2: ENHRY and SYGVKD. V lost 6 bases, J lost 5 bases, and 10 bases stayed unmatched. CDR3 amino acids: CAIRRGTGGVETQYF. Partial CDR3 DNA: TGTGCCATCAGAAGGGGCACAGGGGGCGTGGAGACC.

Details on this clone: The read ends 3 residues early relative to the CDR3; the germline J gene fills the gap. The chain is built from TRBV10-1 and TRBJ1-1; 10 nucleotides line up with TRBD1. Germline V gene data show CDR1 as WNHNN and CDR2 as SYGVQD (reference sequence). The CDR3 consists of 13 residues. The CDR3 bases that were read are TGCGCCAGCAATCCAGGGACAGGGGATGAG. This translates into CASNPGTGDE. The whole CDR3 protein is CASNPGTGDEAFF.

By frequency, this clone registers medium-sized (0.01 to 0.1%). The CDR3 extends 3 residues past the end of the read, so its final part is completed from the germline J gene. The genes are TRBV5-1 and TRBJ2-3, with 7 bases lining up with TRBD1. The CDR3 loop spans 17 amino acids. Germline V gives CDR1 SGHRS, CDR2 YFSETQ. The ends lost 2 bases at V and 0 bases at J; junction bases unmatched: 9. CDR3 in amino acids: CASSLSGTALSTDTQYF. The CDR3 DNA, read in part, is TGCGCCAGCAGCTTATCCGGGACAGCCCTGAGCACAGATACG.